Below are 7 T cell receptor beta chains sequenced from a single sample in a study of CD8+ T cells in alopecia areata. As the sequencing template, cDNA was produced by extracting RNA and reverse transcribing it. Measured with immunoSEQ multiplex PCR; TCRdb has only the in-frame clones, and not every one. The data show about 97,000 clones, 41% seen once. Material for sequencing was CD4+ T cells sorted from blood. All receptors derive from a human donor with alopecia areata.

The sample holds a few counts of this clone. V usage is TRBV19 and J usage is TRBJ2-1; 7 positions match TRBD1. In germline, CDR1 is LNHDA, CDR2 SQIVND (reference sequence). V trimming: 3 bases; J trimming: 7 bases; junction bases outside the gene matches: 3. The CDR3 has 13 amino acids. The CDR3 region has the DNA TGTGCCAGTAGTATGGGACAGAATAATGAGCAGTTCTTC. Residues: CASSMGQNNEQFF.

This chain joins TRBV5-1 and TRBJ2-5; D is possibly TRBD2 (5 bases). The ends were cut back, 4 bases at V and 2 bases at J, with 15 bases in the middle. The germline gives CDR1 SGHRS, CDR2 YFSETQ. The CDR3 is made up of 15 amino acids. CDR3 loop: CASSTGPTGQETQYF. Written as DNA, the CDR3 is TGCGCCAGCAGCACTGGACCAACGGGACAAGAGACCCAGTACTTC.

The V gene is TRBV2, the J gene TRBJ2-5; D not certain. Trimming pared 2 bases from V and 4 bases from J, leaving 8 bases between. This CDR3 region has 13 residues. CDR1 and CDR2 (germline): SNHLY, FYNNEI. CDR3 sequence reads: CASSELRVETQYF. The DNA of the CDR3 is TGTGCCAGCAGTGAATTACGGGTAGAGACCCAGTACTTC. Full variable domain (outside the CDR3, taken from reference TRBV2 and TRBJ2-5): EPEVTQTPSHQVTQMGQEVILRCVPISNHLYFYWYRQILGQKVEFLVSFYNNEISEKSEIFDDQFSVERPDGSNFTLKIRSTKLEDSAMYFCASSELRVETQYFGPGTRLLVL.

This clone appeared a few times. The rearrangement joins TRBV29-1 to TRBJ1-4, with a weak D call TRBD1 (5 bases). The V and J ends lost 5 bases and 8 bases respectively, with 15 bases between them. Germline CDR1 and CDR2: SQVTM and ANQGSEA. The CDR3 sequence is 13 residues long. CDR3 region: CSVLVSGREKLFF. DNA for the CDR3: TGCAGCGTTTTGGTGTCAGGGCGGGAAAAACTGTTTTTT.

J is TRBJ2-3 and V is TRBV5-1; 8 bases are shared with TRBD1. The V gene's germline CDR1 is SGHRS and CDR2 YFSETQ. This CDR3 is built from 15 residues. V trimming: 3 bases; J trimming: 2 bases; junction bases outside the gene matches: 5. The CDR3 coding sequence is TGCGCCAGCAGCTACGGACAGGGAATCACAGATACGCAGTATTTT. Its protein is CASSYGQGITDTQYF.

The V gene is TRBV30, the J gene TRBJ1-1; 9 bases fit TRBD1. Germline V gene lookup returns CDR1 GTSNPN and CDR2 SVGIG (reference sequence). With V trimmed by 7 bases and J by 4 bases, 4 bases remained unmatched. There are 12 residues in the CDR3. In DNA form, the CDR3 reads TGTGCCTCACAGGGGGCGCGCACTGAAGCTTTCTTT. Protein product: CASQGARTEAFF.

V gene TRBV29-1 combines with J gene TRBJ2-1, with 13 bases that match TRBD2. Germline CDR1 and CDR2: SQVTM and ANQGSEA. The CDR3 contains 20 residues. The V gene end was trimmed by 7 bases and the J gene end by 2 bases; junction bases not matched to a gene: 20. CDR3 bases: TGCAGCGCACTCCCATACTCCGGGACTAGCGGGAAGGCGGCCTACAATGAGCAGTTCTTC. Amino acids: CSALPYSGTSGKAAYNEQFF.